This record concerns one TCR beta chain sequence. This record comes from a study of blood T cell repertoires in COVID-19. About the research overall: Samples representing acute and convalescent COVID-19 were sourced from the United States, Italy and Spain. PBMCs, B-cell-depleted T cells, or T cells were the source of the cDNA or gDNA that made up the material.

Germline-derived CDR1 and CDR2 are GTSNPN and SVGIG (reference sequence). This CDR3 region has 12 residues. V was trimmed by 6 bases and J by 2 bases, leaving 8 bases between them. As handled by the study authors: For nucleated cells, counts were estimated from reference gene primer amplification. Clones were read by immunoSEQ multiplex PCR, and TCRdb kept only the in-frame ones, dropping some. The DNA was the basis for D and trimming; V, J and clone size are from that table. The sample holds about 45,000 clones, under 85% seen once. The source material was peripheral blood. This clonotype was sampled from a woman older than 75 with acute or convalescent COVID-19. The chain combines TRBV30 with TRBJ1-3, with D possibly being TRBD1 (6 bases). CDR3 in amino acids: CACRTAGNTIYF. CDR3 sequence (DNA): TGTGCCTGCAGGACAGCTGGAAACACCATATATTTT.